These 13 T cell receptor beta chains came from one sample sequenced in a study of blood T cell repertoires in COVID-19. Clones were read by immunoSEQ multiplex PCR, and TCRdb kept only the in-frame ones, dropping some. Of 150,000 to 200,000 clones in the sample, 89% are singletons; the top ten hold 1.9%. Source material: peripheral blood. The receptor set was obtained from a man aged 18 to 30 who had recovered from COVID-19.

The DNA for the CDR3 is TGTGCCAGCAGCTTAAGCTACGCCTACGAGCAGTACTTC. Translation: CASSLSYAYEQYF. The chain is built from TRBV7-9 and TRBJ2-7; D gene uncertain. The CDR3 loop spans 13 amino acids. Germline CDR1 and CDR2: SEHNR and FQNEAQ (reference sequence). Deletions cut 2 bases from V and 2 bases from J, with 7 bases between.

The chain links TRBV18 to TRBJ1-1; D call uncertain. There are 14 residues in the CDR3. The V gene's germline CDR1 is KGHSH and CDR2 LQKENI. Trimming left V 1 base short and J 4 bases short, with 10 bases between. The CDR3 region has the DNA TGTGCCAGCTCACCACTGCAGGAGGGCACTGAAGCTTTCTTT. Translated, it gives CASSPLQEGTEAFF.

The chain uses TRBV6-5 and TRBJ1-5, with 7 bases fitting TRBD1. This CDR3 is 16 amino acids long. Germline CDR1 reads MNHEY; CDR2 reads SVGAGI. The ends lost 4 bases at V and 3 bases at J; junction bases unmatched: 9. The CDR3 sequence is CASSFSAGGSNQPQHF. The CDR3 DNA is TGTGCCAGCAGTTTTTCGGCAGGGGGATCCAATCAGCCCCAGCATTTT.

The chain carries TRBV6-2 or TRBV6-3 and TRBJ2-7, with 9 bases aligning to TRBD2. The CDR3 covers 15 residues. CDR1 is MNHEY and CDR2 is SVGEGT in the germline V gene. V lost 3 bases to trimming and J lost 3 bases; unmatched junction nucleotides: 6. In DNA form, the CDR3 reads TGTGCCAGCAGTTATTCTAGCGGGAAGTACTACGAGCAGTACTTC. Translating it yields CASSYSSGKYYEQYF.

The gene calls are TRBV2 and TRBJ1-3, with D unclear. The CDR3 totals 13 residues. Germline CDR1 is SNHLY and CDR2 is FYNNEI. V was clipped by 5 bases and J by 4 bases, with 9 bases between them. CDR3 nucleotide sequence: TGTGCCAGCAGTCGGAGCCCCGGAAACACCATATATTTT. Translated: CASSRSPGNTIYF.

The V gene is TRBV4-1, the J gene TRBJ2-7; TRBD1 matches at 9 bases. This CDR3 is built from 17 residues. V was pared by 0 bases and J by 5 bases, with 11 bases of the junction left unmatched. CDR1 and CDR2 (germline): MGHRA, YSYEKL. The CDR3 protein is CASSQDNGGTGRNEQYF. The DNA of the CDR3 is TGCGCCAGCAGCCAAGATAATGGGGGGACAGGGCGCAACGAGCAGTACTTC.

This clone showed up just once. As DNA, the CDR3 is TGTGCCAGCAGAGGGGACTATAATTCACCCCTCCACTTT. It yields the protein CASRGDYNSPLHF. V gene TRBV25-1 combines with J gene TRBJ1-6; D might be TRBD1 (5 bases). The CDR3 covers 13 residues. Trimming pared 6 bases from V and 3 bases from J, leaving 6 bases between. CDR1 is MGHDK, CDR2 SYGVNS, per germline.

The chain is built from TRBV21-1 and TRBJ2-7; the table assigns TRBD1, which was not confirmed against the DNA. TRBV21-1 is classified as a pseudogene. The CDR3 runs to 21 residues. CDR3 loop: CASSRDRETSSKNPTGYEQYF. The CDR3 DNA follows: TGTGCCAGCAGCAGGGACAGGGAGACTTCCTCCAAAAACCCGACTGGTTACGAGCAGTACTTC.

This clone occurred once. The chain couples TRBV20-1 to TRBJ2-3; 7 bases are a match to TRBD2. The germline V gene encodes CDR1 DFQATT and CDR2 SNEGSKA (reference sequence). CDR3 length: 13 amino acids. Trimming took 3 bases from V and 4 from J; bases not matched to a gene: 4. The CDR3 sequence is CSASASGADTQYF. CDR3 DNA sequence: TGCAGTGCTAGTGCAAGCGGGGCAGATACGCAGTATTTT.

The DNA of the CDR3 is TGTGCCAGCAGCCAAGTTGGGGAGTCTAATTCACCCCTCCACTTT. Protein product: CASSQVGESNSPLHF. The rearrangement joins TRBV14 to TRBJ1-6; D gene ambiguous. Germline CDR1 reads SGHDN; CDR2 reads FVKESK. Trimming shortened V by 1 base and J by 6 bases, and 10 bases separated the two germline ends. The CDR3 is 15 residues long.

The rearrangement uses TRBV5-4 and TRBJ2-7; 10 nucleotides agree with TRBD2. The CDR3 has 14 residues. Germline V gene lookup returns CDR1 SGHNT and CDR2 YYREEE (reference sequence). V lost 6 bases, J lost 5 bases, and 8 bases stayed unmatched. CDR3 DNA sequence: TGTGCCAGCACCTCAAGCGGGAGGGCGGACGAGCAGTACTTC. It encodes CASTSSGRADEQYF.

CDR3 protein: CATSRDPGDPNQPQHF. The CDR3 DNA sequence: TGTGCCACCAGCAGAGATCCGGGGGACCCCAATCAGCCCCAGCATTTT. This sequence joins TRBV15 and TRBJ1-5; TRBD1 might be the D (5 bases). The CDR3 contains 16 residues. Germline-derived CDR1 and CDR2 are LNHNV and YYDKDF (reference sequence). V lost 0 bases and J 3 bases, leaving 12 bases between the germline ends.

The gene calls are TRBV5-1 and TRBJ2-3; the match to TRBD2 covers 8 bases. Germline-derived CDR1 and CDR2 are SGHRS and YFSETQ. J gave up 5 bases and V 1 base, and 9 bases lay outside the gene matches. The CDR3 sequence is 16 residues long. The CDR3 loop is CASSLKPAGDQDTQYF. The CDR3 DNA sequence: TGCGCCAGCAGCTTGAAGCCAGCGGGAGATCAAGATACGCAGTATTTT.